The clone carrying this T cell receptor beta chain has a count of ten or more. Its antigen is unidentified. This sample is part of a study of identical twins. Broader study findings: Out-of-frame alpha sequences shared by twins were enriched for low generation probability. Memory repertoires lacked the insertion deficit that abundant cord blood beta clonotypes showed.

TCRdb reprocessed the 5' RACE reads via MiXCR and lists one record per CDR3 protein. Among 700,000 or so distinct CDR3 sequences, 8.5% to 9.5% were seen once, and the ten largest hold 0.75% to 1%. V shed 9 bases and J shed 0 bases, with 17 bases lying between them. CDR3 length equals 15 residues. These same data were also listed under a study on yellow fever vaccine responses in identical twins.

The clonotype originates from a woman aged 18-35 years in good health. Sequencing was done on a sample of PBMCs. V gene TRBV12-3 or TRBV12-4 combines with J gene TRBJ1-2; the D is unclear. DNA for the CDR3: TGTGCCAGTAACCGACTGGGCATAGCTAACTATGGCTACACCTTC. Translation gives CASNRLGIANYGYTF.